This T cell receptor beta chain was recorded in a study of OX40 agonist ivuxolimab in advanced cancers. The overall study: Dosing consisted of intravenous ivuxolimab at 0.01 to 10 mg/kg every 2 weeks.

V shed 0 bases and J shed 7 bases, with 4 bases lying between them. CDR1 and CDR2 (germline): SGHRS, YFSETQ. The CDR3 sequence is 12 residues long. Some clones are missing from TCRdb's copy, which holds only in-frame ones; the method was immunoSEQ multiplex PCR. The table includes 50,000 to 70,000 clones, about 86% detected once. The sample was CD4+ or CD8+ T cells sorted from blood, taken in a trial of the OX40 agonist ivuxolimab. The chain has TRBV5-1 and TRBJ2-2; no firm D call. The sequence came from an adult with an advanced solid tumor such as melanoma, head and neck, liver or kidney cancer. CDR3 nucleotide sequence: TGCGCCAGCAGCTTGGCCATCGGGGAGCTGTTTTTT. It yields the protein CASSLAIGELFF.